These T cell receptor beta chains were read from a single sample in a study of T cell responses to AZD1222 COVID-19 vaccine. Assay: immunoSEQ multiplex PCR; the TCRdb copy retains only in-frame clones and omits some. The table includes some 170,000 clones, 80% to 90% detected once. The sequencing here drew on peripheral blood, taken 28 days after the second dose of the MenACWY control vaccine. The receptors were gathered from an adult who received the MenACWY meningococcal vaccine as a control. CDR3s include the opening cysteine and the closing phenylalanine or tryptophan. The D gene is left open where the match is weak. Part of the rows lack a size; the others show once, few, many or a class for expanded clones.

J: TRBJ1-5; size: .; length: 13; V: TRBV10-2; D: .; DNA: TGCGCCAGCAGTGATGACACGGGAAGAGCCCAGCATTTT; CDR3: CASSDDTGRAQHF
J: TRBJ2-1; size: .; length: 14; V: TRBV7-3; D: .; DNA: TGTGCCAGCAGCTTAGAAGCCTATGGCAATGAGCAGTTCTTC; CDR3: CASSLEAYGNEQFF
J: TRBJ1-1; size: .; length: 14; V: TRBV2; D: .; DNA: TGTGCCAGTGGAGGCCGGGGATCAGGCACTGAAGCTTTCTTT; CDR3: CASGGRGSGTEAFF
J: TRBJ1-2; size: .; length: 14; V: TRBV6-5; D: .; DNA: TGTGCCAGCGGGATGCAGATTCGCTCATATGGCTACACCTTC; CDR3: CASGMQIRSYGYTF
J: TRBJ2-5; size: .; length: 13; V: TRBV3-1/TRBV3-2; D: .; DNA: TGTGCCAGCAGCCACTTGGGCGGAGAGACCCAGTACTTC; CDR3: CASSHLGGETQYF
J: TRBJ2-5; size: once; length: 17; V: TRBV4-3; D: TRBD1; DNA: TGCGCCAGCAGCCAAGATCGGTCAGGGGGCTATGGGGAGACCCAGTACTTC; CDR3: CASSQDRSGGYGETQYF
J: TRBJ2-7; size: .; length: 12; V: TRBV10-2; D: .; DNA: TGCGCCAGCAGTCGTTTAACCTACGAGCAGTACTTC; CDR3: CASSRLTYEQYF
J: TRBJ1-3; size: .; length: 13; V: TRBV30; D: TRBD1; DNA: TGTGCCTGGAGTACAGGGGTGGCAAACACCATATATTTT; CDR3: CAWSTGVANTIYF
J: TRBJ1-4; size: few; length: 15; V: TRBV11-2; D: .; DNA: TGTGCCAGCAGCTTAGTGGCCAGCCATAATGAAAAACTGTTTTTT; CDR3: CASSLVASHNEKLFF
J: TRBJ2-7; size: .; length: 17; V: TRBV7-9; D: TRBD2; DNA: TGTGCCAGCACCACACCCCGACTAGCGGCCACCGAATACGAGCAGTACTTC; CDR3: CASTTPRLAATEYEQYF
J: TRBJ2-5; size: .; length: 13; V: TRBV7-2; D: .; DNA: TGTGCCAGCAGCTTACCCCCCCAAGAGACCCAGTACTTC; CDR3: CASSLPPQETQYF
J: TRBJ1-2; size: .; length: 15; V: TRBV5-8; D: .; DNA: TGTGCCAGCAGCTTGACGGGACAACTCTTAGGGGGCTACACCTTC; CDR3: CASSLTGQLLGGYTF
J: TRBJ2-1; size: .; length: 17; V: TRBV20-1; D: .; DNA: TGCAGTGCTAGTGAAAGGGGGAGCGGAAGCTCCTACAATGAGCAGTTCTTC; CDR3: CSASERGSGSSYNEQFF
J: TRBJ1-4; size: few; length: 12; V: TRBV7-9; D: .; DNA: TGTGCCAGCGGGGGGTCGGCCGAAAAACTGTTTTTT; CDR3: CASGGSAEKLFF
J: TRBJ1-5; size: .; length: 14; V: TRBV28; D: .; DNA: TGTGCCAGCAGCCGGACGGGTCTGAATCAGCCCCAGCATTTT; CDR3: CASSRTGLNQPQHF
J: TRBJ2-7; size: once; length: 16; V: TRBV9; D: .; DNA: TGTGCCAGCAGCGTCAATCCGATGGAGAGCTCCTACGAGCAGTACTTC; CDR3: CASSVNPMESSYEQYF
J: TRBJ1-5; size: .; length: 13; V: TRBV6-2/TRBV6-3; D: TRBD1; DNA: TGTGCCAGCAGCTGGGGACAGGGGGTGCCCCAGCATTTT; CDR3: CASSWGQGVPQHF
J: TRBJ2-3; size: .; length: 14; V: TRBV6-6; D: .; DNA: TGTGCCAGCAGTTACTCGTGGGGCACAGATACGCAGTATTTT; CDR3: CASSYSWGTDTQYF
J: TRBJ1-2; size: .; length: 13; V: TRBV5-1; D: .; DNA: TGCGCCAGCAGCCGAGAACCAACTGATGGCTACACCTTC; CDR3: CASSREPTDGYTF
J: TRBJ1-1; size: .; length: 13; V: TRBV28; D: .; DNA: TGTGCCAGCAGCCCATATGACATAGCTGAAGCTTTCTTT; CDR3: CASSPYDIAEAFF
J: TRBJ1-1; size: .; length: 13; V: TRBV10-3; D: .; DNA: TGTGCCATCAGTGACGTCCGGGACCTAGAAGCTTTCTTT; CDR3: CAISDVRDLEAFF
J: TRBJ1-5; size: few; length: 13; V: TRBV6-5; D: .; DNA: TGTGCCAGCAGTTTTGGGGGAAATCAGCCCCAGCATTTT; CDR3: CASSFGGNQPQHF
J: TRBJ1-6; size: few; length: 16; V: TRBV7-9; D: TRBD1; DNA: TGTGCCAGCAGCTTGACTGGACAGGGGGTTTATTCACCCCTCCACTTT; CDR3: CASSLTGQGVYSPLHF
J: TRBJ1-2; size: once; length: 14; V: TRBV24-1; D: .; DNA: TGTGCCACCAGTGATCAAACCATAAATTATGGCTACACCTTC; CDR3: CATSDQTINYGYTF
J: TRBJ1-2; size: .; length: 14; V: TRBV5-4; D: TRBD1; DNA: TGTGCCAGCAGATCGACAGGGGGATCGGGCGGCTACACCTTC; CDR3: CASRSTGGSGGYTF
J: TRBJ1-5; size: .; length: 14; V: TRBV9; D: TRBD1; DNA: TGTGCCAGCAGCCTGGGACAGCGAGATCAGCCCCAGCATTTT; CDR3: CASSLGQRDQPQHF
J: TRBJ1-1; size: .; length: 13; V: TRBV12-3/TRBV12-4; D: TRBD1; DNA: TGTGCCAGCCTGGGACAGTCGAACACTGAAGCTTTCTTT; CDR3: CASLGQSNTEAFF
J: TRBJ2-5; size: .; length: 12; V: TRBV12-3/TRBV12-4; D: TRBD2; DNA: TGTGCCAGCAGCCCCGGGACTAGCGTTCTGTACTTC; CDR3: CASSPGTSVLYF
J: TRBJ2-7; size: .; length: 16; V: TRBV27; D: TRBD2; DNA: TGTGCCAGCAGTTGGCTAGCGGGAGGGGCAGGCTACGAGCAGTACTTC; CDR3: CASSWLAGGAGYEQYF
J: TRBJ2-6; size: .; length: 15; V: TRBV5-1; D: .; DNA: TGCGCCAGCAGCTCCCCTTCCCCTGGGGCCAACGTCCTGACTTTC; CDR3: CASSSPSPGANVLTF
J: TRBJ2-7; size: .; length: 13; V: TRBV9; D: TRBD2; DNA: TGTGCCAGCAGCGTGGGAAGCGGGAGAGGGCAGTACTTC; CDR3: CASSVGSGRGQYF
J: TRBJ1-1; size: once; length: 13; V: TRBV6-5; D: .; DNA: TGTGCCAGCAGTTACGGCCGGAACACTGAAGCTTTCTTT; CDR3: CASSYGRNTEAFF
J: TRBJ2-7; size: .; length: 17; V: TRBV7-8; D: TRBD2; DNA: TGTGCCAGCAGCTTAAATATTCTAGCGGGAGGATCCTACGAGCAGTACTTC; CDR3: CASSLNILAGGSYEQYF
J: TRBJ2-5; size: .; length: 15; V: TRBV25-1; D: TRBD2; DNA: TGTGCCAGCGGACCAGGGACTAGCGGGTCGGGGACCCAGTACTTC; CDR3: CASGPGTSGSGTQYF
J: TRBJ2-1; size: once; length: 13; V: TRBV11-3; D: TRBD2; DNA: TGTGCCAGCAGCTTAGGGGAGTTGCGGGAGCTATTCTTC; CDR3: CASSLGELRELFF
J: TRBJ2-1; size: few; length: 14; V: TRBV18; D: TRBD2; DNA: TGTGCCAGCTCAACCGGGACTAGCGTCCCTGAGCAGTTCTTC; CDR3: CASSTGTSVPEQFF
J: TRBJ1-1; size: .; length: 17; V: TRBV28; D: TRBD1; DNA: TGTGCCAGCAGTTCCTACTACCGGGACAGGGCTGAGGCTGAAGCTTTCTTT; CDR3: CASSSYYRDRAEAEAFF
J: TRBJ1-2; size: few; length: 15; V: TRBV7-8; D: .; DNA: TGTGCCAGCAGCTCCGAACCCTCAAGGCCCTATGGCTACACCTTC; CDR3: CASSSEPSRPYGYTF
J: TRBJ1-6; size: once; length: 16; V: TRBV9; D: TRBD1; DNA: TGTGCCAGCAGCGTAGCGGGGACAGTCGGTAATTCACCCCTCCACTTT; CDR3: CASSVAGTVGNSPLHF
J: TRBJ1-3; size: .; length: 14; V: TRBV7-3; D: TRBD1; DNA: TGTGCCAGCAGCTCGGGACAGGGGGAAAACACCATATATTTT; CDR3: CASSSGQGENTIYF
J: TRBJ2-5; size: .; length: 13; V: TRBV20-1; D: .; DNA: TGCAGTGCTAGTGGCAGGGGCTTGGCGACCCAGTACTTC; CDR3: CSASGRGLATQYF
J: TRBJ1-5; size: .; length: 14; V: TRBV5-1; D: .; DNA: TGCGCCAGCAGCTTATCGGACAGTTCTCAGCCCCAGCATTTT; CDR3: CASSLSDSSQPQHF
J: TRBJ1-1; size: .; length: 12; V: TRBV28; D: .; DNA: TGTGCCAGCAGTTTAGAGGGAACTGAAGCTTTCTTT; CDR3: CASSLEGTEAFF
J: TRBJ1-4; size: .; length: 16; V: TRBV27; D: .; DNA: TGTGCCAGCAGTTCTCTAGCCCAGGGCTTTAATGAAAAACTGTTTTTT; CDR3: CASSSLAQGFNEKLFF
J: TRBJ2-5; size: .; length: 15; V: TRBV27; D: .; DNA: TGTGCCAGCAGTTTATCGTGGAATTACCAAGAGACCCAGTACTTC; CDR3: CASSLSWNYQETQYF
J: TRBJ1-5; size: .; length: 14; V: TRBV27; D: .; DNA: TGTGCCAGCAGTTTAAGGCCAGTGGGGCAGCCCCAGCATTTT; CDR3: CASSLRPVGQPQHF
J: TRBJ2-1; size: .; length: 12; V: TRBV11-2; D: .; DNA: TGTGCCAGCAGCTTAGGTCACTATGAGCAGTTCTTC; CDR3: CASSLGHYEQFF
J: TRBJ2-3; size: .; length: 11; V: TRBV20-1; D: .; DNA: TGCAGTGCTAGCGGGAGCTCTACGCAGTATTTT; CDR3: CSASGSSTQYF